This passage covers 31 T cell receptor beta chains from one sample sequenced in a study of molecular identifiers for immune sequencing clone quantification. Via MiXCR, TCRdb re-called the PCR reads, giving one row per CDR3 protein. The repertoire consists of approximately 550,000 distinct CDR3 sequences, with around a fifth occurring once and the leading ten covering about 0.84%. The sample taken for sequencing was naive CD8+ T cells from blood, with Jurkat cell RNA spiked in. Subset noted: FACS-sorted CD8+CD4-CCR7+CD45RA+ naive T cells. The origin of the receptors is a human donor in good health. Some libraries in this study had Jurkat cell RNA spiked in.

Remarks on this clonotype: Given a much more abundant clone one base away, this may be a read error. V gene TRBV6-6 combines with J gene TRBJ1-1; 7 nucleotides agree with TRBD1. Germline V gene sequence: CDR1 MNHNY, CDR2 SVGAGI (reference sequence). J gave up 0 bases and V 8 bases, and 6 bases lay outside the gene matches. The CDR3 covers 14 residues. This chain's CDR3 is CASGEGGMNTEAFF. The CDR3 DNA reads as TGTGCCAGCGGAGAAGGGGGCATGAACACTGAAGCTTTCTTT.

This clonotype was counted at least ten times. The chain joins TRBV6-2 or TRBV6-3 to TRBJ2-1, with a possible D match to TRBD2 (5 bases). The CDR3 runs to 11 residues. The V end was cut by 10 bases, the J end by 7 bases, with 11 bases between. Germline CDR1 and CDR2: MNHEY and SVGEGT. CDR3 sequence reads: CATQGGNEQFF. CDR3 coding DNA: TGTGCCACCCAAGGCGGGAATGAGCAGTTCTTC.

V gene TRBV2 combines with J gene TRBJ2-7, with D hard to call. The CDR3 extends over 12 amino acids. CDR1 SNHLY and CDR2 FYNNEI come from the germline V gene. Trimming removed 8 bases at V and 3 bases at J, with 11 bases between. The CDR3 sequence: CASGVLDYEQYF. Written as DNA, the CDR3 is TGTGCCAGCGGGGTTTTAGACTACGAGCAGTACTTC.

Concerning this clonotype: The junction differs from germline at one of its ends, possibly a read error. The CDR3 DNA reads as TGTGCCAGCAGTGAAACGGAAACAGGGGATAGCAATCGGCCCCAGCATTTT. Translated, it gives CASSETETGDSNRPQHF. The V and J genes are TRBV25-1 and TRBJ1-5; 7 positions match TRBD1. CDR1 and CDR2 from the germline V gene are MGHDK and SYGVNS. The CDR3 is 17 amino acids. The entire variable domain, with the rest obtained from reference TRBV25-1 and TRBJ1-5, is as follows: EADIYQTPRYLVIGTGKKITLECSQTMGHDKMYWYQQDPGMELHLIHYSYGVNSTEKGDLSSESTVSRIRTEHFPLTLESARPSHTSQYLCASSETETGDSNRPQHFGDGTRLSIL.

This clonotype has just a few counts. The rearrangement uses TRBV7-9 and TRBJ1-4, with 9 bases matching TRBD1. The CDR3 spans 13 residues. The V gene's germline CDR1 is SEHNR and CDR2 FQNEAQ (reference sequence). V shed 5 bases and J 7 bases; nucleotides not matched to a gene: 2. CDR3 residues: CASSRTGAEKLFF. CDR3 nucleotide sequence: TGTGCCAGCAGCCGGACAGGGGCTGAAAAACTGTTTTTT.

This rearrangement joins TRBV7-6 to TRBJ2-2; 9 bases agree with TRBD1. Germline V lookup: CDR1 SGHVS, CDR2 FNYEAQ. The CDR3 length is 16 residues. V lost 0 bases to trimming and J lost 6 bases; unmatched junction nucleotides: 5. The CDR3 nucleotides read TGTGCCAGCAGCTTAGCGGGGGGACAGGGATCCGGGGAGCTGTTTTTT. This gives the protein CASSLAGGQGSGELFF.

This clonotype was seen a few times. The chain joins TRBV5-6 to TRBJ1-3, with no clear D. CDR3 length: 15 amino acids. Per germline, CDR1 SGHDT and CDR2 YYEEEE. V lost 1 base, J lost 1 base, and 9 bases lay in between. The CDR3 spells CASSLRGASGNTIYF. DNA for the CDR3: TGTGCCAGCAGCTTGAGAGGTGCGTCTGGAAACACCATATATTTT.

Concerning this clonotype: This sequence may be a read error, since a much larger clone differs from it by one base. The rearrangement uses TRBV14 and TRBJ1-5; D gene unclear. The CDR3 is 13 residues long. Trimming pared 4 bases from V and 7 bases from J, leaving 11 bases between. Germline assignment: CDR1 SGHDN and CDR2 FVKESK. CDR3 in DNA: TGTGCCAGCAGCCGAGAGATTGGGCAGCCCCAGCATTTT. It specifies CASSREIGQPQHF.

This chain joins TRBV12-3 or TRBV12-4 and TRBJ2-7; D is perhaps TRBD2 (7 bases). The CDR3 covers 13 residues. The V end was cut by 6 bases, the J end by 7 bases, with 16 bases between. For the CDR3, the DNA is TGTGCCAGCAGCTTTAGGGGGGGGTTTGAGCAGTACTTC. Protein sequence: CASSFRGGFEQYF.

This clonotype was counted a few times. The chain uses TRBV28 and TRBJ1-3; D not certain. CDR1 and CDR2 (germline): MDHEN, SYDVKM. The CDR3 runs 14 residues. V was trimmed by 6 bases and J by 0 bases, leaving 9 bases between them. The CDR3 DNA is TGTGCCAGCAGAGATTGGACCTCTGGAAACACCATATATTTT. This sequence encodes CASRDWTSGNTIYF.

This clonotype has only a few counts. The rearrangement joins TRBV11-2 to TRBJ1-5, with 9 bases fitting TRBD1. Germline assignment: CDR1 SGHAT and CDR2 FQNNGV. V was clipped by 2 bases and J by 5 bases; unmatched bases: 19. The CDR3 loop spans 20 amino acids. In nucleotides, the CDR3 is TGTGCCAGCAGCTTAACTCCAAAAACTAGCAGGACAGGGGACCATCAGCCCCAGCATTTT. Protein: CASSLTPKTSRTGDHQPQHF.

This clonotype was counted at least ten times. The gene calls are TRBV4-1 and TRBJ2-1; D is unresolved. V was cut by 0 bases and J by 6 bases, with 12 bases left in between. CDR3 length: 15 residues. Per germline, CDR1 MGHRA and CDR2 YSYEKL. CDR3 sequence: CASSQDYGGRNEQFF. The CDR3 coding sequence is TGCGCCAGCAGCCAAGATTATGGTGGGCGCAATGAGCAGTTCTTC.

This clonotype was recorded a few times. CDR3 nucleotides: TGTGCCAGCAGTTTAGGGACAGGGTATGGGCTCAATCAGCCCCAGCATTTT. Translating gives CASSLGTGYGLNQPQHF. The chain combines TRBV28 with TRBJ1-5; 9 bases line up with TRBD1. V lost 2 bases, J lost 3 bases, and 8 bases stayed unmatched. The CDR3 covers 17 residues. CDR1 and CDR2 (germline): MDHEN, SYDVKM.

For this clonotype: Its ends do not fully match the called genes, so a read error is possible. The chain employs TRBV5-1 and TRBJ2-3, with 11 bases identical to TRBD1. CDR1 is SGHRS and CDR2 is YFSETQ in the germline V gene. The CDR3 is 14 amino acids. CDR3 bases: TGCACCAGCAGCTCGGGACAGGGGGTAGATACGCAGTATTTT. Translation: CTSSSGQGVDTQYF.

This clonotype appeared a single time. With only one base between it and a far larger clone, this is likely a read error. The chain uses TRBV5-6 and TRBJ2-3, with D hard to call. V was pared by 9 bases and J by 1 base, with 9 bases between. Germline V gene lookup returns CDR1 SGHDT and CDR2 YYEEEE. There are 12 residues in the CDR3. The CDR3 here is CANSSGTDTQYF. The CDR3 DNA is TGTGCCAACAGTTCAGGCACAGATACGCAGTATTTT.

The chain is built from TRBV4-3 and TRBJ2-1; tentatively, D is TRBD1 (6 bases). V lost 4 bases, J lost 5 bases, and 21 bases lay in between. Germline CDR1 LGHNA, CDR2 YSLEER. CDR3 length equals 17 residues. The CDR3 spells CASSPYDRTVVNNEQFF. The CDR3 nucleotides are TGCGCCAGCAGCCCCTACGACAGGACAGTGGTCAACAATGAGCAGTTCTTC.

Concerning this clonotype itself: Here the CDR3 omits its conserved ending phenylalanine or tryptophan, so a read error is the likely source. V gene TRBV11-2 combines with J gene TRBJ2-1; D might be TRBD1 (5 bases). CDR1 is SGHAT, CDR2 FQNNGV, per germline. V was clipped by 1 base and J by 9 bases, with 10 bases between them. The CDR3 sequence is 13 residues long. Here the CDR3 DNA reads TGTGCCAGCAGCTTAGTAACAGGCGGTGAGCAGTTCTCC. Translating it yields CASSLVTGGEQFS.

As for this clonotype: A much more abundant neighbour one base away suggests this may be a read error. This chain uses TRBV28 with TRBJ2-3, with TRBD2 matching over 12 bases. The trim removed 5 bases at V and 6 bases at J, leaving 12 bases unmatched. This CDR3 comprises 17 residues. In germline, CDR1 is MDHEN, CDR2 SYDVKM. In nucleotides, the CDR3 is TGTGCCAGCAGTATGCTGACTAGCGGGAGTTTGTGGGATACGCAGTATTTT. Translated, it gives CASSMLTSGSLWDTQYF.

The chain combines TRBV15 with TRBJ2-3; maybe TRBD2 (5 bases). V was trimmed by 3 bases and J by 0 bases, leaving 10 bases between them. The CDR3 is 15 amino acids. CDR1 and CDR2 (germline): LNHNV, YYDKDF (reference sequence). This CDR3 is CATSSQRTSTDTQYF. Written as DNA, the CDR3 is TGTGCCACCAGCAGTCAAAGGACTAGCACAGATACGCAGTATTTT.

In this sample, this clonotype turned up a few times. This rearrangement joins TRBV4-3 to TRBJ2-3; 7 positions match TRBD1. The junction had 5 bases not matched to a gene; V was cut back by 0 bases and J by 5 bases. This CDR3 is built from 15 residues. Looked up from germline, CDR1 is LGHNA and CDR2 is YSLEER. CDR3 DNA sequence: TGCGCCAGCAGCCAAGATAGGGGGCGGGTAGATACGCAGTATTTT. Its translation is CASSQDRGRVDTQYF.

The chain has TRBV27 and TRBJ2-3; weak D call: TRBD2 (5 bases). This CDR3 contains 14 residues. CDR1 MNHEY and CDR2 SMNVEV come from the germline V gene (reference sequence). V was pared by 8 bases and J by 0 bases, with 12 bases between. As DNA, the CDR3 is TGTGCCAGCGGAACCAGCGGCAGCACAGATACGCAGTATTTT. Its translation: CASGTSGSTDTQYF.

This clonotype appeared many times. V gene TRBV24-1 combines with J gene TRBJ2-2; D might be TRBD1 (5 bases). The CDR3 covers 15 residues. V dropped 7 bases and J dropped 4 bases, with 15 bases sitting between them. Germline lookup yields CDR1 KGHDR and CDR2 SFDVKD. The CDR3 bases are TGTGCCACCAGCTTTTCTGAGGACATCACCGGGGAGCTGTTTTTT. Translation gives CATSFSEDITGELFF.

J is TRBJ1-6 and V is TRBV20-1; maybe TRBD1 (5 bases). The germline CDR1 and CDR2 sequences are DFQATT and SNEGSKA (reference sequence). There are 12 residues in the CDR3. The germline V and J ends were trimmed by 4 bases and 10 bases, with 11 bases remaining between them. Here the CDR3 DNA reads TGCAGTGCTAAAGGAGGGGAATCACCCCTCCACTTT. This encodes CSAKGGESPLHF.

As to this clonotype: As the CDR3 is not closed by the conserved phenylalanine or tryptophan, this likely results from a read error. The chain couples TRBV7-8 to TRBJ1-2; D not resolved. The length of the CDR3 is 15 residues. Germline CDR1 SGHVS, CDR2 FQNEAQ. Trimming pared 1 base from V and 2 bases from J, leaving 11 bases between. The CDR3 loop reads CASSLGRSNNYGYTL. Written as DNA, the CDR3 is TGTGCCAGCAGCTTAGGACGGTCCAACAACTATGGCTACACCCTC.

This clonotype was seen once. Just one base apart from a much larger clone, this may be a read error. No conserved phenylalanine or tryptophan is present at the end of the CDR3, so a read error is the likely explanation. CDR3 in amino acids: CASSLTLLTGETQYL. CDR3 nucleotides: TGTGCCAGCAGTTTGACCTTGTTGACGGGGGAGACCCAGTACCTC. This sequence joins TRBV28 and TRBJ2-5; D might be TRBD2 (5 bases). The V gene's germline CDR1 is MDHEN and CDR2 SYDVKM. The V and J ends lost 3 bases and 5 bases respectively, with 16 bases between them. The CDR3 extends over 15 amino acids.

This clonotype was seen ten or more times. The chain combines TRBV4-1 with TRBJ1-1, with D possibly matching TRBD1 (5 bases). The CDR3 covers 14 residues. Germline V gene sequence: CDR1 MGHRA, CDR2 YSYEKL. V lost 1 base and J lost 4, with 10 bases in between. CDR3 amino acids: CASSQGTYGTEAFF. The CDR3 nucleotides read TGCGCCAGCAGCCAAGGGACATATGGCACTGAAGCTTTCTTT.

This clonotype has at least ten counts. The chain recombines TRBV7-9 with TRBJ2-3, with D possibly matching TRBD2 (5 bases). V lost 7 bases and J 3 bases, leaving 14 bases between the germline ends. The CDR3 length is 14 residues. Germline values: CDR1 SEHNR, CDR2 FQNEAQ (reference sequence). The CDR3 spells CASKEQTMTDTQYF. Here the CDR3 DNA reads TGTGCCAGCAAAGAACAGACTATGACAGATACGCAGTATTTT.

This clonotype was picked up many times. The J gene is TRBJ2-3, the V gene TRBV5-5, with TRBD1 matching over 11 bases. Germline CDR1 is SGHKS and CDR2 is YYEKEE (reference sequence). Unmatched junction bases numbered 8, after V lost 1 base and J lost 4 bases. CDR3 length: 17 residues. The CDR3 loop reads CASSLLGTGGFADTQYF. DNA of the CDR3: TGTGCCAGCAGCTTGTTAGGGACAGGGGGTTTCGCAGATACGCAGTATTTT. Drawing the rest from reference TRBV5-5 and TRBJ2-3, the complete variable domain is DAGVTQSPTHLIKTRGQQVTLRCSPISGHKSVSWYQQVLGQGPQFIFQYYEKEERGRGNFPDRFSARQFPNYSSELNVNALLLGDSALYLCASSLLGTGGFADTQYFGPGTRLTVL.

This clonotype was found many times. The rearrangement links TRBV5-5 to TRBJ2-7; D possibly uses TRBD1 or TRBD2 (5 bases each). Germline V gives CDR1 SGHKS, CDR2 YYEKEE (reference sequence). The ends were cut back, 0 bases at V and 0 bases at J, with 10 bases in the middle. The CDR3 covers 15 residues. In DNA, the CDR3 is TGTGCCAGCAGCTTGGCCTGGGGGAGCTCCTACGAGCAGTACTTC. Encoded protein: CASSLAWGSSYEQYF. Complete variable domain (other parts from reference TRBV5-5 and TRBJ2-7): DAGVTQSPTHLIKTRGQQVTLRCSPISGHKSVSWYQQVLGQGPQFIFQYYEKEERGRGNFPDRFSARQFPNYSSELNVNALLLGDSALYLCASSLAWGSSYEQYFGPGTRLTVT.

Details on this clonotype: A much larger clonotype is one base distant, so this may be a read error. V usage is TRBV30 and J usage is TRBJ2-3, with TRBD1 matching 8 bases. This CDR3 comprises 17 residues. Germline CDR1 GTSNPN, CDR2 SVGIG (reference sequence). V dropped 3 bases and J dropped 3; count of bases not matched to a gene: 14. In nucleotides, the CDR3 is TGTGCCTGGAGCCTCGGACAGGGATCCACCGCGACAGATACGCAGTATTTT. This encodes CAWSLGQGSTATDTQYF.

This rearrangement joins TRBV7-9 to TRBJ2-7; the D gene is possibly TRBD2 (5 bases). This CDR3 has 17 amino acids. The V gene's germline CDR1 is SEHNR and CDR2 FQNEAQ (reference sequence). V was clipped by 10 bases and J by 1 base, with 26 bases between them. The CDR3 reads CATKPRETGGPSYEQYF. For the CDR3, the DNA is TGTGCCACCAAACCTAGGGAAACTGGCGGGCCATCCTACGAGCAGTACTTC.